This section outlines one T cell receptor (beta chain) sequence together with its context. Profiled with immunoSEQ multiplex PCR; TCRdb holds only in-frame clones, not every one. The table lists about 93,000 clones, roughly 94% of them singletons. This sample is part of a study of OX40 agonist ivuxolimab in advanced cancers. This CDR3 is 13 amino acids long. Germline CDR1 and CDR2: SGHNT and YYREEE (reference sequence). The ends were cut back, 1 base at V and 7 bases at J, with 12 bases in the middle. The chain has TRBV5-4 and TRBJ2-7; D is possibly TRBD2 (5 bases). This clonotype was obtained from an adult with an advanced solid tumor such as melanoma, head and neck, liver or kidney cancer. The sequencing used CD4+ or CD8+ T cells sorted from blood, collected in a trial of the OX40 agonist ivuxolimab. The CDR3 region has the DNA TGTGCCAGCAGCTTGTATGAGGGCCGGGAGCAGTACTTC. The encoded protein is CASSLYEGREQYF.